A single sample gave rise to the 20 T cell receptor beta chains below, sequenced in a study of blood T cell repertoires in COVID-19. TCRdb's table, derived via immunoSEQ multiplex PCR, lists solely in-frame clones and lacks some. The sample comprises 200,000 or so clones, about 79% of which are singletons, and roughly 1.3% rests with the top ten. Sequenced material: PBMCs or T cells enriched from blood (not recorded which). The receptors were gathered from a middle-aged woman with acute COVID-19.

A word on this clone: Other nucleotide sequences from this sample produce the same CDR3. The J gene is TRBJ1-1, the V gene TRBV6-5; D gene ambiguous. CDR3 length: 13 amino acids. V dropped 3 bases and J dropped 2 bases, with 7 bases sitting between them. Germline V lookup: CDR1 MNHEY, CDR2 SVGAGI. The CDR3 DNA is TGTGCCAGCAGTTATCCGGGTAACACTGAAGCTTTCTTT. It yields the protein CASSYPGNTEAFF.

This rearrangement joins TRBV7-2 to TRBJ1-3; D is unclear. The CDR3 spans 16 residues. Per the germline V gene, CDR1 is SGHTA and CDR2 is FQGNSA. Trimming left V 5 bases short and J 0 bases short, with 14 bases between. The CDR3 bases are TGTGCCAGCAGCGTTTCCCCCCGGAGCTCTGGAAACACCATATATTTT. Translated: CASSVSPRSSGNTIYF. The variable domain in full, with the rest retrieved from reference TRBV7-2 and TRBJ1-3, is GAGVSQSPSNKVTEKGKDVELRCDPISGHTALYWYRQSLGQGLEFLIYFQGNSAPDKSGLPSDRFSAERTGGSVSTLTIQRTQQEDSAVYLCASSVSPRSSGNTIYFGEGSWLTVV.

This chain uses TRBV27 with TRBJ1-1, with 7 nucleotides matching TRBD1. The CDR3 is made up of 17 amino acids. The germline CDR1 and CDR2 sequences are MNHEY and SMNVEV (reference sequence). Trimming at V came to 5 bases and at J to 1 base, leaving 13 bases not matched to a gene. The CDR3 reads CASSETGKGRRNTEAFF. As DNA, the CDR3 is TGTGCCAGCAGTGAGACAGGGAAAGGACGGAGGAACACTGAAGCTTTCTTT.

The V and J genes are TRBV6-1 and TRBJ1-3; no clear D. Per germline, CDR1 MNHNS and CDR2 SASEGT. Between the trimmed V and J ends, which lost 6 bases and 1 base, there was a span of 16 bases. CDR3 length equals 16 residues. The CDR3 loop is CASSEYHSNSGNTIYF. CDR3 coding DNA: TGTGCCAGCAGCGAATACCATAGCAATTCTGGAAACACCATATATTTT.

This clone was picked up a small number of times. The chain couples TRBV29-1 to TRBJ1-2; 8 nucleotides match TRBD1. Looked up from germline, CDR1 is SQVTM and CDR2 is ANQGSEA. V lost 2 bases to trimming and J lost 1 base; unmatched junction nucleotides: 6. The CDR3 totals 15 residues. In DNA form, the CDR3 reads TGCAGCGTTGAAAACCGACAGGGGCGTAACTATGGCTACACCTTC. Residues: CSVENRQGRNYGYTF.

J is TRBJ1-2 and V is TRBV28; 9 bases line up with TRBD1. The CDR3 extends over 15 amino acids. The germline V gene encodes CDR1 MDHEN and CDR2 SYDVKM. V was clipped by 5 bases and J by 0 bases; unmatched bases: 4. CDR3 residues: CASSTGTGPNYGYTF. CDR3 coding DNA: TGTGCCAGCAGTACGGGGACAGGGCCTAACTATGGCTACACCTTC.

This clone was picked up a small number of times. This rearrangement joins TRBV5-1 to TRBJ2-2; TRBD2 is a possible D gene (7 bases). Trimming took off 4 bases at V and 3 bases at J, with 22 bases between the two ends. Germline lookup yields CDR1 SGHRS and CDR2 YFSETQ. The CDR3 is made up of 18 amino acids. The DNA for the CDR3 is TGCGCCAGCAGCCCCTCCGGGGGGCAGGGGATAGACACCGGGGAGCTGTTTTTT. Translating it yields CASSPSGGQGIDTGELFF.

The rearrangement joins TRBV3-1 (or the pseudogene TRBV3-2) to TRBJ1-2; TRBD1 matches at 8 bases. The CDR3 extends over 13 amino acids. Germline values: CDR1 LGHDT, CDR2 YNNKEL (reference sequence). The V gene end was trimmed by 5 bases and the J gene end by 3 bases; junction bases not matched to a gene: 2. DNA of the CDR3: TGTGCCAGCAGCGAGACAGGGGACTATGGCTACACCTTC. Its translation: CASSETGDYGYTF.

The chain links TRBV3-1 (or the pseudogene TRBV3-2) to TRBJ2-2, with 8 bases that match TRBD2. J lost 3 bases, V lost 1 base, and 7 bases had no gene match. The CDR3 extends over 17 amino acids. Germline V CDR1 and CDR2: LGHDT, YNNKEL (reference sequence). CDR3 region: CASSQGYGRAHTGELFF. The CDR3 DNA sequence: TGTGCCAGCAGCCAAGGTTACGGGAGGGCCCACACCGGGGAGCTGTTTTTT.

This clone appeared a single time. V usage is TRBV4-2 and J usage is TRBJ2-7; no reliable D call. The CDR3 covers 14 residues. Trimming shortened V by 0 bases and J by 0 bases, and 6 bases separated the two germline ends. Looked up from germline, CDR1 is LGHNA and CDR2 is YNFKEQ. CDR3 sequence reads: CASSQDGHSYEQYF. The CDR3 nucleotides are TGTGCCAGCAGCCAAGATGGGCACTCCTACGAGCAGTACTTC.

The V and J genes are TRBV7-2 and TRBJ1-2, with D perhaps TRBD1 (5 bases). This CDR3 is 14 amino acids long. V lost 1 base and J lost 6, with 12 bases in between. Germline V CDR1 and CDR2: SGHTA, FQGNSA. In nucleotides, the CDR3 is TGTGCCAGCAGCTTAGTTGGCAGGGTGGATGGCTACACCTTC. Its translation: CASSLVGRVDGYTF.

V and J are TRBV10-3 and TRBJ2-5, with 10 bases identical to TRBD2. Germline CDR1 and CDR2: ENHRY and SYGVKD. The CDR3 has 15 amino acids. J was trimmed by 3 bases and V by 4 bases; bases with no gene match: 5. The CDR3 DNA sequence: TGTGCCATCAGTGTCGTAGCGGGGGGTAAAGAGACCCAGTACTTC. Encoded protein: CAISVVAGGKETQYF.

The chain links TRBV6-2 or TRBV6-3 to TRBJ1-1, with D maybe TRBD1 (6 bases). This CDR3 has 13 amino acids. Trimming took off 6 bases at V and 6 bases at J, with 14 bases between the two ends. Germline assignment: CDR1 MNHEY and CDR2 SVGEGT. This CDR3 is CASSPTQGAEAFF. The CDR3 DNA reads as TGTGCCAGCAGCCCGACACAGGGAGCTGAAGCTTTCTTT.

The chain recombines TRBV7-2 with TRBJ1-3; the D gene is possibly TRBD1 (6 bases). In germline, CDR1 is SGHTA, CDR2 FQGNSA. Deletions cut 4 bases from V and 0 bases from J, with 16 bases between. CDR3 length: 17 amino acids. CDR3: CASSSRQADLSGNTIYF. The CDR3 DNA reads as TGTGCCAGCAGCTCTCGACAGGCTGACCTCTCTGGAAACACCATATATTTT. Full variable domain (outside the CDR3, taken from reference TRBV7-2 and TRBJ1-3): GAGVSQSPSNKVTEKGKDVELRCDPISGHTALYWYRQSLGQGLEFLIYFQGNSAPDKSGLPSDRFSAERTGGSVSTLTIQRTQQEDSAVYLCASSSRQADLSGNTIYFGEGSWLTVV.

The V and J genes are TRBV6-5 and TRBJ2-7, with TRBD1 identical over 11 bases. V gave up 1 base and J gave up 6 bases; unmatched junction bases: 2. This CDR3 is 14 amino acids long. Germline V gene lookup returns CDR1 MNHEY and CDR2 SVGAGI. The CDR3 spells CASSYFGTGGEQYF. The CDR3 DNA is TGTGCCAGCAGTTACTTTGGGACAGGGGGCGAGCAGTACTTC.

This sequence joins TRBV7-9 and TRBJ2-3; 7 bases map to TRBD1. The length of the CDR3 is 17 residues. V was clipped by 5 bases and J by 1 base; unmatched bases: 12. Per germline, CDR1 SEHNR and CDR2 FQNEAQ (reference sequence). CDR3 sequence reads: CASSKLYYRGGTDTQYF. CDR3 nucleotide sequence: TGTGCCAGCAGCAAGCTATATTACAGGGGTGGCACAGATACGCAGTATTTT.

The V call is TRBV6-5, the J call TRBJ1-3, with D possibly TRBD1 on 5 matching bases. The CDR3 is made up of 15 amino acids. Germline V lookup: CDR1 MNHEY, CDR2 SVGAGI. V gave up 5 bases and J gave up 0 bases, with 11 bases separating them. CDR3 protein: CASSKTDFSGNTIYF. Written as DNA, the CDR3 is TGTGCCAGCAGTAAGACAGATTTCTCTGGAAACACCATATATTTT.

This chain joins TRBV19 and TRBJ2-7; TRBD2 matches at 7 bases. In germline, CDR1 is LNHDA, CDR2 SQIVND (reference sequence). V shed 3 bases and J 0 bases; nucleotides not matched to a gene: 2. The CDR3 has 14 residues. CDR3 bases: TGTGCCAGTAGTATCCAGCGGGGCTCCTACGAGCAGTACTTC. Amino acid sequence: CASSIQRGSYEQYF.

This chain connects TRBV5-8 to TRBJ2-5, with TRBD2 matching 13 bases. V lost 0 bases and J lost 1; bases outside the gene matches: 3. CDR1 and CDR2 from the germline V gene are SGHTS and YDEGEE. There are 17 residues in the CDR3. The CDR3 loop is CASSLGLAGGVQETQYF. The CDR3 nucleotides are TGTGCCAGCAGCTTGGGACTAGCGGGAGGTGTCCAAGAGACCCAGTACTTC.

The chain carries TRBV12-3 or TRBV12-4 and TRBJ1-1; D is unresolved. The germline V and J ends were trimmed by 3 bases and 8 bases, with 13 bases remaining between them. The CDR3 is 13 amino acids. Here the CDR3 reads CASSFSPRPEAFF. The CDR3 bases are TGTGCCAGCAGTTTCAGTCCCAGGCCCGAAGCTTTCTTT.